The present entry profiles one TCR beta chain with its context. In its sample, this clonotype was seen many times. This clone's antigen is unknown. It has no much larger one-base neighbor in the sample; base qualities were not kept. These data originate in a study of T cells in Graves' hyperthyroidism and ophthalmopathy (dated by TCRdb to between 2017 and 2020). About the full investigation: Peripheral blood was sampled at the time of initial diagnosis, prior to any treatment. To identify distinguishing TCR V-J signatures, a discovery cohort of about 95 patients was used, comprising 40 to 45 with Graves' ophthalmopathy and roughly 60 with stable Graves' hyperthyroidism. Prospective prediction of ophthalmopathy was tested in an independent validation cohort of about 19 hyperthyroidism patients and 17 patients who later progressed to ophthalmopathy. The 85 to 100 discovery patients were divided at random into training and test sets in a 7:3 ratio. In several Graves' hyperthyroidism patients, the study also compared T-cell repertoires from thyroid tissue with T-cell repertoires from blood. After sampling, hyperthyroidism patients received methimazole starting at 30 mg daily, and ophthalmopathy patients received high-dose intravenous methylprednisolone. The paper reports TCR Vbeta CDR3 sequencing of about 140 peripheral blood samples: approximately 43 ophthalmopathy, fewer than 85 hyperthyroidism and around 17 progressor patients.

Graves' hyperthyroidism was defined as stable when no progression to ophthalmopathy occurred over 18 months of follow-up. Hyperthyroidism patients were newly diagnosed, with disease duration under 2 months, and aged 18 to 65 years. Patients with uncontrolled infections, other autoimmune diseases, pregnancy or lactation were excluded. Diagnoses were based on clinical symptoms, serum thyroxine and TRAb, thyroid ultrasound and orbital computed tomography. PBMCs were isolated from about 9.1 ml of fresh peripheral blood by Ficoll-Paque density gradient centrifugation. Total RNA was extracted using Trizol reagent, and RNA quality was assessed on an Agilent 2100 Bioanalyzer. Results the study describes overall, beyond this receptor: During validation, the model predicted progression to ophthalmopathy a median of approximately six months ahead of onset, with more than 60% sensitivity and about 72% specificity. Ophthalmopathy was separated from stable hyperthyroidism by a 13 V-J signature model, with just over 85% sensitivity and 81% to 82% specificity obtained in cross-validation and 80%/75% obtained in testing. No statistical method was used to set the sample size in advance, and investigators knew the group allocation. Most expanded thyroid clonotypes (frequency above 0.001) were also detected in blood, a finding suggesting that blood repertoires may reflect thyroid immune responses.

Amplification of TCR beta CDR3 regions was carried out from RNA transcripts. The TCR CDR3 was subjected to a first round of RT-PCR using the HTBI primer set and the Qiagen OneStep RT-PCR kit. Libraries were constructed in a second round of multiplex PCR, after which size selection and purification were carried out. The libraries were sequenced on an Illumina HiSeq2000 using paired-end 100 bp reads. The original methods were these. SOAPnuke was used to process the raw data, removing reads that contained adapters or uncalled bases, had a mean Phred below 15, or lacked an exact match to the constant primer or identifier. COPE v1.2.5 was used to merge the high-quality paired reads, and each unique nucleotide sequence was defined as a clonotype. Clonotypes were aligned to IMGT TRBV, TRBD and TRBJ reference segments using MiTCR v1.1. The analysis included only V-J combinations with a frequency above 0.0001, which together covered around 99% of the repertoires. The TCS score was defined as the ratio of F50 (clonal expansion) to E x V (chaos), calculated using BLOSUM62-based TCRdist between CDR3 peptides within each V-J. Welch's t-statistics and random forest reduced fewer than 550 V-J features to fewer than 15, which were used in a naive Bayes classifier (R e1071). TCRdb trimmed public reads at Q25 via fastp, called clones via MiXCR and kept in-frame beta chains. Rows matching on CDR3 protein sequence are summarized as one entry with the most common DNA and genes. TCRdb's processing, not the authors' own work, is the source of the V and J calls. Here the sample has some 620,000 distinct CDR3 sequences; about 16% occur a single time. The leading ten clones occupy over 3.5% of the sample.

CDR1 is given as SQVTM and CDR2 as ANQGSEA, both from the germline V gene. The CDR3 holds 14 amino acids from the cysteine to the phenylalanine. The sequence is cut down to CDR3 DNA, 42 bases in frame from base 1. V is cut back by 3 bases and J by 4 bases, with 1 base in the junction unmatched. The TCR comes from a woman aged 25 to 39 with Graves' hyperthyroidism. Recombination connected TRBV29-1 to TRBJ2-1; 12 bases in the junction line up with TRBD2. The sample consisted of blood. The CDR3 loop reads CSVEGLAGYNEQFF. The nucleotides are TGCAGCGTTGAGGGACTAGCGGGTTACAATGAGCAGTTCTTC.